The rows below give T cell receptor beta chains drawn from one sample of a study of cytomegalovirus exposure and HLA in healthy donors. Some clones are missing from TCRdb's copy, which holds only in-frame ones; the method was immunoSEQ multiplex PCR. This sample has some 130,000 clones, with roughly three quarters found just once. The specimen was PBMCs. Receptors originate from a male donor in good health and CMV-seronegative. The conserved cysteine and the conserved F or W are not part of the CDR3 here. D genes are given only for firm matches. A row's size may be missing; if present it is once, few, many or a size class.

cdr3_length: 10; v_call: TRBV14; clone_size: few; d_call: -; cdr3_aa: ASSQGYQPQH
cdr3_length: 12; v_call: TRBV11-2; clone_size: -; d_call: TRBD1; cdr3_aa: ASSEGQGREKLF
cdr3_length: 11; v_call: TRBV4-3; clone_size: few; d_call: -; cdr3_aa: ASSQGRDSEQC
cdr3_length: 11; v_call: TRBV19; clone_size: once; d_call: -; cdr3_aa: ASRRQESEKLF
cdr3_length: 14; v_call: TRBV4-2; clone_size: -; d_call: TRBD2; cdr3_aa: ASSQDGLAGPYEQY
cdr3_length: 14; v_call: TRBV27; clone_size: -; d_call: TRBD1; cdr3_aa: ASSSSGQGLGSEQY
cdr3_length: 13; v_call: TRBV2; clone_size: -; d_call: TRBD2; cdr3_aa: ASSATGTRGNEQF
cdr3_length: 13; v_call: TRBV5-5; clone_size: once; d_call: -; cdr3_aa: ASSLAGAGYNEQF
cdr3_length: 13; v_call: TRBV30; clone_size: -; d_call: -; cdr3_aa: AWSSPRDSYNEQF
cdr3_length: 11; v_call: TRBV29-1; clone_size: few; d_call: -; cdr3_aa: SVEGRVNTEAF
cdr3_length: 13; v_call: TRBV6-5; clone_size: -; d_call: -; cdr3_aa: ASPPPGGSREKLF
cdr3_length: 13; v_call: TRBV5-5; clone_size: -; d_call: -; cdr3_aa: ASSLARWGAYEQY
cdr3_length: 15; v_call: TRBV5-1; clone_size: -; d_call: -; cdr3_aa: ASSPSSFGAGTDTQY
cdr3_length: 13; v_call: TRBV6-6; clone_size: few; d_call: TRBD2; cdr3_aa: ASSYGGLAQDTQY
cdr3_length: 12; v_call: TRBV6-1; clone_size: -; d_call: -; cdr3_aa: ASSRSQGVNEQF
cdr3_length: 10; v_call: TRBV5-1; clone_size: few; d_call: -; cdr3_aa: ASRSGGSEAF
cdr3_length: 12; v_call: TRBV15; clone_size: -; d_call: TRBD2; cdr3_aa: ATSGRLAGNEQY
cdr3_length: 14; v_call: TRBV4-1; clone_size: -; d_call: -; cdr3_aa: ASSQDIPGNQETQY
cdr3_length: 12; v_call: TRBV5-1; clone_size: few; d_call: TRBD1; cdr3_aa: ASSDQGGNTEAF
cdr3_length: 13; v_call: TRBV11-3; clone_size: -; d_call: -; cdr3_aa: ASSLDLGAGYEQY
cdr3_length: 12; v_call: TRBV5-6; clone_size: -; d_call: -; cdr3_aa: ASSLADMVYEQY
cdr3_length: 12; v_call: TRBV2; clone_size: -; d_call: TRBD1; cdr3_aa: ASRRTGENTEAF
cdr3_length: 12; v_call: TRBV14; clone_size: -; d_call: -; cdr3_aa: ASSQGPLGETQY
cdr3_length: 15; v_call: TRBV4-3; clone_size: once; d_call: -; cdr3_aa: ASSPTPREGVFTEAF
cdr3_length: 13; v_call: TRBV7-2; clone_size: once; d_call: TRBD1; cdr3_aa: ASSFGTGGGYGYT
cdr3_length: 11; v_call: TRBV15; clone_size: -; d_call: TRBD1; cdr3_aa: ATTTGRSGELF
cdr3_length: 13; v_call: TRBV5-8; clone_size: once; d_call: TRBD1; cdr3_aa: ASSWATGGTYEQY
cdr3_length: 11; v_call: TRBV7-2; clone_size: -; d_call: TRBD1; cdr3_aa: ASSWDRENEQF
cdr3_length: 12; v_call: TRBV7-9; clone_size: -; d_call: -; cdr3_aa: ASSPVAEQETQY
cdr3_length: 12; v_call: TRBV7-9; clone_size: -; d_call: -; cdr3_aa: ASSLVRVGETQY
cdr3_length: 13; v_call: TRBV4-3; clone_size: few; d_call: TRBD1; cdr3_aa: ASSQGTGGGGELF
cdr3_length: 9; v_call: TRBV2; clone_size: -; d_call: -; cdr3_aa: ASSSYYGYT
cdr3_length: 13; v_call: TRBV15; clone_size: -; d_call: -; cdr3_aa: ATSRDLEGNQPQH
cdr3_length: 13; v_call: TRBV7-2; clone_size: -; d_call: -; cdr3_aa: ASTKGQLPQETQY
cdr3_length: 10; v_call: TRBV19; clone_size: -; d_call: TRBD2; cdr3_aa: ASGGGVNEQF
cdr3_length: 11; v_call: TRBV2; clone_size: few; d_call: -; cdr3_aa: ASSEWRGETQY
cdr3_length: 12; v_call: TRBV5-1; clone_size: -; d_call: -; cdr3_aa: ASSLVAGHTEAF
cdr3_length: 14; v_call: TRBV28; clone_size: once; d_call: TRBD1; cdr3_aa: ASSPAQGGLSSPLH
cdr3_length: 9; v_call: TRBV20-1; clone_size: -; d_call: TRBD2; cdr3_aa: SARLATEQY
cdr3_length: 10; v_call: TRBV6-5; clone_size: few; d_call: -; cdr3_aa: ASSYYKGQAF